This is a list of T cell receptor beta chains from one sample in a study of shared clonotypes between healthy human individuals. Only in-frame clones appear in the TCRdb table, and some are missing; sequencing was by immunoSEQ multiplex PCR. The sample shows some 2.1 million clones, approximately 94% of them seen only once. What was sequenced was naive CD8+ T cells sorted from blood. These receptors all come from a man aged 18 to 29 in good health. Both conserved end residues are part of each CDR3. D genes are given only for firm matches. Clone size is stated in some rows and not others, as once, few, many or a class when expanded.

v_call	d_call	j_call	clone_size	cdr3_nt	cdr3_aa
TRBV27	TRBD1	TRBJ1-3	NA	TGTGCCAGCAGTTTAAGGGGACAGGGCCTCTCTGGAAACACCATATATTTT	CASSLRGQGLSGNTIYF
TRBV30	NA	TRBJ1-1	many	TGTGCCAGAGGGAGGGCAGGGTACGCTTTCTTT	CARGRAGYAFF
TRBV29-1	NA	TRBJ2-7	NA	TGCAGCGTTGAAGATATAGGCGAGCAGTACTTC	CSVEDIGEQYF
TRBV4-1	NA	TRBJ2-1	NA	TGCGCCAGCAGCCAAGAGACAGCTTACAATGAGCAGTTCTTC	CASSQETAYNEQFF
TRBV7-3	TRBD1	TRBJ2-7	NA	TGTGCCAGCAGCTTGGAGACAGGGGCCTACGAGCAGTACTTC	CASSLETGAYEQYF
TRBV5-4	TRBD1	TRBJ1-2	NA	TGTGCCAGCAGCTCATACAAACAGGGGGACCCCACAAGCGGCTACACCTTC	CASSSYKQGDPTSGYTF
TRBV18	TRBD2	TRBJ2-5	few	TGTGCCAGCTCCCCGGGACTAGCGGGAGAGACCCAGTACTTC	CASSPGLAGETQYF
TRBV27	NA	TRBJ2-1	once	TGTGCCAGCAGTTTTCGGCCTAGGGGGAATGAGCAGTTCTTC	CASSFRPRGNEQFF
TRBV25-1	NA	TRBJ2-1	once	TGTGCCAGCAGCCTTTACAGGGGAGGCAATGAGCAGTTCTTC	CASSLYRGGNEQFF
TRBV2	NA	TRBJ2-7	NA	TGTGCCAGCAGTGACTCAGGGGACTACGAGCAGTACTTC	CASSDSGDYEQYF
TRBV27	NA	TRBJ1-6	NA	TGTGCCAGCAGTTTAGAGGCACAGTACCCCCTCCACTTT	CASSLEAQYPLHF
TRBV5-1	NA	TRBJ2-6	NA	TGCGCCAGCAGCTTGGATGTGACTATCTCTGGGGCCAACGTCCTGACTTTC	CASSLDVTISGANVLTF
TRBV10-2	NA	TRBJ1-5	NA	TGCGCCAGCAGTGAGTCATCGGGAACAGCTCAGCCCCAGCATTTT	CASSESSGTAQPQHF
TRBV5-4	NA	TRBJ2-1	NA	TGTGCCAGCAGCGTACAGGGTACGGATGAGCAGTTCTTC	CASSVQGTDEQFF
TRBV10-1	NA	TRBJ1-1	few	TGCGCCAGCAGCGCTACAGGGTCGGACACTGAAGCTTTCTTT	CASSATGSDTEAFF
TRBV6-6	NA	TRBJ2-3	NA	TGTGCCAGCGAAACTTTAGCTATCGGCACAGATACGCAGTATTTT	CASETLAIGTDTQYF
TRBV5-8	NA	TRBJ2-7	NA	TGTGCCAGCAGCTTGAGGGGACCCTACGAGCAGTACTTC	CASSLRGPYEQYF
TRBV4-1	NA	TRBJ1-3	NA	TGCGCCAGCTCCACAAGGGCCCTGGATGGAAACACCATATATTTT	CASSTRALDGNTIYF
TRBV30	NA	TRBJ1-5	NA	TGTGCCTGGAGTGACCCAAACAGGGAACCCAATCAGCCCCAGCATTTT	CAWSDPNREPNQPQHF
TRBV6-1	NA	TRBJ1-2	NA	TGTGCCAGCACTCGAGAGTACTATGGCTACACCTTC	CASTREYYGYTF
TRBV4-1	NA	TRBJ2-1	NA	TGCGCCAGCAGCCAAGATATAGGCTATGAGCAGTTCTTC	CASSQDIGYEQFF
TRBV2	NA	TRBJ2-7	NA	TGTGCCAGCGACAAGGACTACGAGCAGTACTTC	CASDKDYEQYF
TRBV6-5	TRBD2	TRBJ2-3	NA	TGTGCCAGCAGTTCCACGGGGGGGCGAGCAGATACGCAGTATTTT	CASSSTGGRADTQYF
TRBV27	TRBD2	TRBJ2-1	NA	TGTGCCAGCAGTCCCCGTGCAGCGGGAGTCTGGGAGCAGTTCTTC	CASSPRAAGVWEQFF
TRBV28	NA	TRBJ2-3	NA	TGTGCCAGCAGTCTTAGCAATACGCAGTATTTT	CASSLSNTQYF
TRBV5-1	TRBD2	TRBJ2-3	NA	TGCGCCAGCACTAAGCGGGGGGCCATTCTCACAGATACGCAGTATTTT	CASTKRGAILTDTQYF
TRBV30	NA	TRBJ1-2	NA	TGTGCCTGGATCATAGCGACGGCAGGGTTGGATGGCTACACCTTC	CAWIIATAGLDGYTF
TRBV9	NA	TRBJ1-6	NA	TGTGCCAGCAGCGTATTCGGGGACAACAATTCACCCCTCCACTTT	CASSVFGDNNSPLHF
TRBV4-3	TRBD2	TRBJ2-7	once	TGCGCCAGCAGCCAAGATGGAGGGGACTACCCACTTCCCTACGAGCAGTACTTC	CASSQDGGDYPLPYEQYF
TRBV5-6	TRBD1	TRBJ1-2	NA	TGTGCCAGCAGCTTGGCGTCAGGGGGTCACTATGGCTACACCTTC	CASSLASGGHYGYTF
TRBV28	NA	TRBJ2-7	NA	TGTGCCAGCAGCCAACGTGGGCCCCAGAGCTCCTACGAGCAGTACTTC	CASSQRGPQSSYEQYF
TRBV21-1	NA	TRBJ1-2	once	TGTGCCAGCAGCACATATAAAACAGGGTTGGTCCGCCTTGGCTACACCTTC	CASSTYKTGLVRLGYTF
TRBV21-1	NA	TRBJ2-7	NA	TGTGCCAGCAGCAAAGCGCAGGGGAGCGGGATGCAAGACTACGAGCAGTACTTC	CASSKAQGSGMQDYEQYF
TRBV27	NA	TRBJ2-1	NA	TGTGCCAGCAGTCAGCTGAGTGAGCAGTTCTTC	CASSQLSEQFF
TRBV5-1	NA	TRBJ1-4	NA	TGCGCCAGCAGCTTGGCCCCGGTGTGGGCTGGGGAAAAACTGTTTTTT	CASSLAPVWAGEKLFF